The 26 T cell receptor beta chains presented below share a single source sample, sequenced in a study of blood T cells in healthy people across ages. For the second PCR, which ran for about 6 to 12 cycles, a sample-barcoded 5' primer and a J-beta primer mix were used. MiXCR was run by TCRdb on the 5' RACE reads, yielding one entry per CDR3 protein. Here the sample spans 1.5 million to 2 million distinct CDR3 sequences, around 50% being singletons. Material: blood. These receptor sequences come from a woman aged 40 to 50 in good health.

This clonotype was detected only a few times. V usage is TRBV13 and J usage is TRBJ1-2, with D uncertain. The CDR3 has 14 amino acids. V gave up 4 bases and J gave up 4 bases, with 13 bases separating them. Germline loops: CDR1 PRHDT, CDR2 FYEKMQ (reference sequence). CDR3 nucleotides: TGTGCCAGCAGCTCCACACGGGCGGCCTATGGCTACACCTTC. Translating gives CASSSTRAAYGYTF.

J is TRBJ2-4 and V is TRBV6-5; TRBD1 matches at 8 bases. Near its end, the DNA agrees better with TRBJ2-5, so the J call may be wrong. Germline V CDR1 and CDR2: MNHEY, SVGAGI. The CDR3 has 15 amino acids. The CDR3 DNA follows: TGTGCCAGCAGTTACTGGGGGCAGGGGGCGGAGACCCAGTACTTC. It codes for CASSYWGQGAETQYF.

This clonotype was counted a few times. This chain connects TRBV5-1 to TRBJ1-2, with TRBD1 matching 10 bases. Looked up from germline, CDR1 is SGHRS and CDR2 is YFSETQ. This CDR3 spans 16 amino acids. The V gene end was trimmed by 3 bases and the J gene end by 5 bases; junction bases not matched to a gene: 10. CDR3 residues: CASSSTGGRGNYGYTF. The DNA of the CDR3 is TGCGCCAGCAGCTCGACAGGGGGCAGGGGTAATTATGGCTACACCTTC.

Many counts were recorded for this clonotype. The DNA for the CDR3 is TGTGCCAGCAGTGAAGCTCTAGAAACAGATACGCAGTATTTT. Its protein product is CASSEALETDTQYF. This chain joins TRBV6-1 and TRBJ2-3; D unresolved. The CDR3 contains 14 residues. From germline, CDR1 is MNHNS and CDR2 SASEGT. The V end lost 0 bases, the J end lost 3 bases, and 7 bases lay between the germline ends.

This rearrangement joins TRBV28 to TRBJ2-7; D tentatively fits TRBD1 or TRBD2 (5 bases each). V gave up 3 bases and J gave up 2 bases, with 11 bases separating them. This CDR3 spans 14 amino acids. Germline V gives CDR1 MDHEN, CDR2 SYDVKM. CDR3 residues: CASSLGRTPYEQYF. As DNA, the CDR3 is TGTGCCAGCAGTTTGGGACGGACTCCCTACGAGCAGTACTTC.

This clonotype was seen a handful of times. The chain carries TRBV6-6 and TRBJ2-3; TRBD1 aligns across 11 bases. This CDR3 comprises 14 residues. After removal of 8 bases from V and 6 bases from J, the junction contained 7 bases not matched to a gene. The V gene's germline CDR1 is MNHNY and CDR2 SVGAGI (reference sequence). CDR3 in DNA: TGTGCCAGCGTGGACAGGGGGCTGTCGGATACGCAGTATTTT. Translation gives CASVDRGLSDTQYF.

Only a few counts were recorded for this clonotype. The CDR3 reads CASSLPGEIYNEQFF. CDR3 in DNA: TGTGCCAGCAGTTTACCAGGCGAAATCTACAATGAGCAGTTCTTC. The chain carries TRBV27 and TRBJ2-1; no reliable D call. The CDR3 has 15 amino acids. Between the trimmed V and J ends, which lost 2 bases and 3 bases, there was a span of 11 bases. Germline CDR1 MNHEY, CDR2 SMNVEV (reference sequence).

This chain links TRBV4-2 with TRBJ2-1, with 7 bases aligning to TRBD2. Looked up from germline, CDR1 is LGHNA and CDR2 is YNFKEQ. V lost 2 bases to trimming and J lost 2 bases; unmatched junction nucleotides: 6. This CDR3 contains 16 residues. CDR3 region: CASSQMSGNTYNEQFF. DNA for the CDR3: TGTGCCAGCAGCCAAATGAGCGGGAACACCTACAATGAGCAGTTCTTC.

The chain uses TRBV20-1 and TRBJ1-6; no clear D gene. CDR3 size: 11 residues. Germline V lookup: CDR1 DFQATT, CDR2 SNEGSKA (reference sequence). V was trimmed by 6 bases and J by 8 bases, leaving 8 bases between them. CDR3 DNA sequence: TGCAGTGCCAGTGGGTATTCACCCCTCCACTTT. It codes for CSASGYSPLHF.

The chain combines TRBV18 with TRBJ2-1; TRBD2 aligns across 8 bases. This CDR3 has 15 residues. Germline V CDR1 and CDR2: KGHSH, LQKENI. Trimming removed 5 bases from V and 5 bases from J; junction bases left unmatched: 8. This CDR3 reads CASSTTAGVNNEQFF. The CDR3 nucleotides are TGTGCCAGCTCAACTACAGCGGGGGTCAACAATGAGCAGTTCTTC. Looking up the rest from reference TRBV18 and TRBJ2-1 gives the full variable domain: NAGVMQNPRHLVRRRGQEARLRCSPMKGHSHVYWYRQLPEEGLKFMVYLQKENIIDESGMPKERFSAEFPKEGPSILRIQQVVRGDSAAYFCASSTTAGVNNEQFFGPGTRLTVL.

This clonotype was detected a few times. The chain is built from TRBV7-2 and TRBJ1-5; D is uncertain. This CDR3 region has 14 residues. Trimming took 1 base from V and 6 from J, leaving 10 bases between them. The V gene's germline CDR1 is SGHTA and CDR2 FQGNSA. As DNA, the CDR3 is TGTGCCAGCAGCTTAGTATTAGCACGTCAGCCCCAGCATTTT. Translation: CASSLVLARQPQHF.

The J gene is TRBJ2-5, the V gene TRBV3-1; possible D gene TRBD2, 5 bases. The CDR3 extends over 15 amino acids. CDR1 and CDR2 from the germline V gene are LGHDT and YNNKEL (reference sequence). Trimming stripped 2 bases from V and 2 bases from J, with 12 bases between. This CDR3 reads CASSQTRAAQETQYF. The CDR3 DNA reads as TGTGCCAGCAGCCAAACTAGAGCCGCACAAGAGACCCAGTACTTC.

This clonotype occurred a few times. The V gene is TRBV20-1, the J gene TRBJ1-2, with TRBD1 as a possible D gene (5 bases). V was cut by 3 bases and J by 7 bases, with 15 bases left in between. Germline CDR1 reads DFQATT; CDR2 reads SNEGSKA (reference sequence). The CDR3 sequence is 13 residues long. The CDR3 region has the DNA TGCAGTGCTAGGGTGGAGTCCGGGGGTGGCTACACCTTC. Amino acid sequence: CSARVESGGGYTF.

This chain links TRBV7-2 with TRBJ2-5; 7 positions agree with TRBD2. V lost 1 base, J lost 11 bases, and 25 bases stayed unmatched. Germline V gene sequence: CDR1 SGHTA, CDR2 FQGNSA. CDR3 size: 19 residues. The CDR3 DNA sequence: TGTGCCAGCAGCTTAGTATTCGTGGGAGGGCGTCGGAGTCACGATGAGCAGTACTTC. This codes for CASSLVFVGGRRSHDEQYF. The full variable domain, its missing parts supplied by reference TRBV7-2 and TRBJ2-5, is GAGVSQSPSNKVTEKGKDVELRCDPISGHTALYWYRQSLGQGLEFLIYFQGNSAPDKSGLPSDRFSAERTGGSVSTLTIQRTQQEDSAVYLCASSLVFVGGRRSHDEQYFGPGTRLLVL.

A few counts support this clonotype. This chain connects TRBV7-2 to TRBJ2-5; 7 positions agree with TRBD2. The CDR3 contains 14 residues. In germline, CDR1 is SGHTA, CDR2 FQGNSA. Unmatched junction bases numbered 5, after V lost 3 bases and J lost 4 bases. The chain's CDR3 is CASSLQGGSETQYF. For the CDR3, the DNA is TGTGCCAGCAGCTTGCAGGGAGGGTCAGAGACCCAGTACTTC.

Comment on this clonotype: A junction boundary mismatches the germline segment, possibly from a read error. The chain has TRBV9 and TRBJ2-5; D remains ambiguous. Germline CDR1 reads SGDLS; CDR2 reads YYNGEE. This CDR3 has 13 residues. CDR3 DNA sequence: TGTGCCGGCAGCGTCGGTCTCCAAGAGACCCAGTACTTC. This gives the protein CAGSVGLQETQYF.

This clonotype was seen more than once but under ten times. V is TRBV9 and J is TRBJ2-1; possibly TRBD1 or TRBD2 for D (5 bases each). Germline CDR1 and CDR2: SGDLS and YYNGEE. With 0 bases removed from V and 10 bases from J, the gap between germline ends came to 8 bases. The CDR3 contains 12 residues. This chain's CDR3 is CASSVAGREQFF. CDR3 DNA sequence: TGTGCCAGCAGCGTAGCGGGGCGAGAGCAGTTCTTC.

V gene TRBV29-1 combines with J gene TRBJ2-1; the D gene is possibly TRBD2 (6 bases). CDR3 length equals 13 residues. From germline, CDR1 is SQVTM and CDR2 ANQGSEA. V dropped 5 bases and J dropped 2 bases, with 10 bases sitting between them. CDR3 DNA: TGCAGCGTTCGGCGGGGCGCCTACAATGAGCAGTTCTTC. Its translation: CSVRRGAYNEQFF.

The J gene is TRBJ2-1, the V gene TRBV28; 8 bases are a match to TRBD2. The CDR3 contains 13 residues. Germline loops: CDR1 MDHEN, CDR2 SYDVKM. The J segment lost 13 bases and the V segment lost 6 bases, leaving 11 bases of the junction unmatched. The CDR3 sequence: CASSGTSRETQFF. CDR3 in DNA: TGTGCCAGCAGCGGGACTAGTCGGGAGACCCAGTTCTTC.

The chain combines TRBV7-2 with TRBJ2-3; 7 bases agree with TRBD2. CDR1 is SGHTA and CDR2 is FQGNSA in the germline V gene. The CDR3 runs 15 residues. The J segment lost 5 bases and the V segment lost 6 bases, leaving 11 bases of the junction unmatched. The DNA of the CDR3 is TGTGCCAGCAGAGCCTCGCGGGGGAAAGGAGATACGCAGTATTTT. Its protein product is CASRASRGKGDTQYF.

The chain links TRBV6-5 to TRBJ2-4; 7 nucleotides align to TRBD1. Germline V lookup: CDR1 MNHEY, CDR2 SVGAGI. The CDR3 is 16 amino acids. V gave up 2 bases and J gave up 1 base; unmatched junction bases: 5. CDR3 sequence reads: CASSYDREAAKNIQYF. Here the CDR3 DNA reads TGTGCCAGCAGTTACGACAGGGAAGCGGCCAAAAACATTCAGTACTTC.

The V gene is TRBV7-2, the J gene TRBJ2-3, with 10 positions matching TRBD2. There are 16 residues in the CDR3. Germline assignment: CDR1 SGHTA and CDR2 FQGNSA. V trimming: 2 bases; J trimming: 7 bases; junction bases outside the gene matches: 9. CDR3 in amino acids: CASSLYGASGGNTQYF. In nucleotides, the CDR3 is TGTGCCAGCAGCTTATATGGGGCTAGCGGGGGTAATACGCAGTATTTT.

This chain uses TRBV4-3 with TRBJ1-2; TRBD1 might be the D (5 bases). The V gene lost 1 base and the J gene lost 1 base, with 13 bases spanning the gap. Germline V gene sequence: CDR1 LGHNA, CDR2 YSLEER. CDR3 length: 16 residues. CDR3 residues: CASSQVRTGHNYGYTF. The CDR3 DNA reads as TGCGCCAGCAGCCAAGTACGAACAGGACATAACTATGGCTACACCTTC.

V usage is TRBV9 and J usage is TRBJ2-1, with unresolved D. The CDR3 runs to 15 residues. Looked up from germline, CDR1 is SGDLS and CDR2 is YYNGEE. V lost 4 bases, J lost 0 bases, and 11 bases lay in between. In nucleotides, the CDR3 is TGTGCCAGCAGCCTCCCTAATGGCTCCTACAATGAGCAGTTCTTC. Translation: CASSLPNGSYNEQFF.

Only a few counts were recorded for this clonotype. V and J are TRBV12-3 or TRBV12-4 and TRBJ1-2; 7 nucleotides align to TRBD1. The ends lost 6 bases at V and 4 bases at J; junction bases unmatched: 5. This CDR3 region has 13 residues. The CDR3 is CASRSTGAYGYTF. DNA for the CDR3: TGTGCCAGCAGAAGCACAGGGGCCTATGGCTACACCTTC.

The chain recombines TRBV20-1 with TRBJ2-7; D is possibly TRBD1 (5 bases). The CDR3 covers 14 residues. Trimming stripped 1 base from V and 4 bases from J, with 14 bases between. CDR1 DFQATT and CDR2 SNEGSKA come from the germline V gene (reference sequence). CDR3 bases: TGCAGTGCTAGAGTCCCAGGGATTAGGTACGAGCAGTACTTC. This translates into CSARVPGIRYEQYF.